This T cell receptor (beta chain) was sequenced for a study of prognosis after radiotherapy for stage I lung cancer. The overall study: Tumor type comprised squamous cell carcinoma in more than 5 patients and adenocarcinoma in about 13.

The germline V gene has CDR1 GTSNPN and CDR2 SVGIG (reference sequence). The CDR3 totals 13 residues. V lost 5 bases to trimming and J lost 5 bases; unmatched junction nucleotides: 8. This clonotype appeared many times. The genomic DNA TCR beta CDR3 region underwent two rounds of multiplex PCR. The use of primers specific to each TRBV and TRBJ gene characterized first-round PCR. TCRdb used MiXCR to reprocess the multiplex PCR reads, holding one entry per CDR3 protein. The data show 12,000 or so distinct CDR3 sequences, around 40% seen once. Blood, six milliliters, was collected at each of two time points.

Material: PBMCs, obtained before or after stereotactic body radiation therapy (not recorded which). The TCR was taken from a donor of 50 years or more with non-small cell lung cancer. The rearrangement joins TRBV30 to TRBJ1-2; 7 positions agree with TRBD1. The CDR3 DNA reads as TGTGCCTGGGACCAGGGGGTACTTTATGGCTACACCTTC. This codes for CAWDQGVLYGYTF. The whole variable domain, filled in from reference TRBV30 and TRBJ1-2, reads SQTIHQWPATLVQPVGSPLSLECTVEGTSNPNLYWYRQAAGRGLQLLFYSVGIGQISSEVPQNLSASRPQDRQFILSSKKLLLSDSGFYLCAWDQGVLYGYTFGSGTRLTVV.